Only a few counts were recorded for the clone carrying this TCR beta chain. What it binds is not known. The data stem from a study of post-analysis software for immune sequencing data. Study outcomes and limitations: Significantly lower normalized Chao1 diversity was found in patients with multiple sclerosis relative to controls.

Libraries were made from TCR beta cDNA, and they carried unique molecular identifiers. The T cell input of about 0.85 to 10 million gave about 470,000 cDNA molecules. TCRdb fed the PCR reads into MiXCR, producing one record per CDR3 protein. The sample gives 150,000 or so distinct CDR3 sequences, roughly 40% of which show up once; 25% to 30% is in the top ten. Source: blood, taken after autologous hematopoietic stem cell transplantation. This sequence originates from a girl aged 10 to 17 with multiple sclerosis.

CDR3 sequence: CSAGPGLAGSTDTQYF. The CDR3 DNA follows: TGCAGTGCTGGACCGGGACTAGCGGGTAGCACAGATACGCAGTATTTT. J is TRBJ2-3 and V is TRBV20-1; TRBD2 agrees at 12 bases. The CDR3 runs to 16 residues. Trimming at V came to 5 bases and at J to 0 bases, leaving 6 bases not matched to a gene. The germline V gene encodes CDR1 DFQATT and CDR2 SNEGSKA (reference sequence).